Below are 2 T cell receptor beta chains sequenced from a single sample in a study of Graves' ophthalmopathy and Graves' hyperthyroidism. From RNA, the CDR3 regions of TCR beta chains were amplified and sequenced. HTBI-primed RT-PCR formed the first round, and a multiplex PCR formed the second. Via MiXCR, TCRdb re-called the multiplex PCR reads, giving one row per CDR3 protein. The sample has over 450,000 distinct CDR3 sequences, roughly an eighth seen once. Specimen: blood. All receptors derive from a woman aged 30 to 39 with Graves' ophthalmopathy.

This clonotype was recorded many times. V and J are TRBV29-1 and TRBJ2-7, with TRBD1 identical over 12 bases. The CDR3 consists of 15 residues. The trim removed 5 bases at V and 4 bases at J, leaving 9 bases unmatched. Germline loops: CDR1 SQVTM, CDR2 ANQGSEA. The CDR3 loop is CSVSPPGQGAYEQYF. CDR3 bases: TGCAGCGTTTCACCACCGGGACAGGGGGCGTACGAGCAGTACTTC.

This clonotype was detected many times. The V call is TRBV19, the J call TRBJ2-7, with 8 bases that match TRBD1. V lost 5 bases and J lost 1; bases outside the gene matches: 7. The CDR3 length is 15 residues. CDR1 and CDR2 (germline): LNHDA, SQIVND (reference sequence). For the CDR3, the DNA is TGTGCCAGTAGTGCCCGACAGGGGTGGTCCTACGAGCAGTACTTC. It translates to CASSARQGWSYEQYF.